Listed here are 22 T cell receptor beta chains from one sample, sequenced in a study of PD-1 blockade in classical Hodgkin lymphoma. There was relapse after autologous stem cell transplantation in every patient, and there was variation in brentuximab vedotin exposure. Profiled with immunoSEQ multiplex PCR; TCRdb holds only in-frame clones, not every one. The table has approximately 2,400 clones, approximately 52% seen once. This sample comprised peripheral blood mononuclear cells (PBMCs), obtained at baseline. These receptors were obtained from a human donor with classical Hodgkin lymphoma.

The chain carries TRBV6-1 and TRBJ2-7, with no clear D. The V gene's germline CDR1 is MNHNS and CDR2 SASEGT. This CDR3 spans 15 amino acids. Deletions cut 0 bases from V and 7 bases from J, with 16 bases between. CDR3 bases: TGTGCCAGCAGTGAAGCTTCCCTTATCCCTACAGAGCAGTACTTC. Protein: CASSEASLIPTEQYF.

The chain links TRBV6-5 to TRBJ2-5; D unclear. The J call may not be correct, given that the DNA end is closer to TRBJ2-7. Germline V gene data show CDR1 as MNHEY and CDR2 as SVGAGI. The length of the CDR3 is 12 residues. In DNA, the CDR3 is TGTGCCAGCAGCTACGACACCTACGAGCAGTACTTC. Residues: CASSYDTYEQYF.

The V call is TRBV7-9, the J call TRBJ1-5; tentatively, D is TRBD1 (6 bases). This CDR3 has 16 amino acids. Germline lookup yields CDR1 SEHNR and CDR2 FQNEAQ (reference sequence). Trimming took 4 bases from V and 0 from J, leaving 13 bases between them. Written as DNA, the CDR3 is TGTGCCAGCAGCTCCTGGACAGAAAATAGCAATCAGCCCCAGCATTTT. It codes for CASSSWTENSNQPQHF.

The chain joins TRBV29-1 to TRBJ2-3, with TRBD2 identical over 7 bases. This CDR3 contains 13 residues. J gave up 5 bases and V 7 bases, and 9 bases lay outside the gene matches. Germline CDR1 and CDR2: SQVTM and ANQGSEA. DNA for the CDR3: TGCAGCGCCAGGGCCGGCGGGGGAGATACGCAGTATTTT. Residues: CSARAGGGDTQYF.

This clone was seen a handful of times. This chain uses TRBV29-1 with TRBJ1-2; no reliable D call. The CDR3 is made up of 12 amino acids. Germline V lookup: CDR1 SQVTM, CDR2 ANQGSEA. V was cut by 0 bases and J by 8 bases, with 10 bases left in between. The CDR3 sequence is CSVEETGGGYTF. In DNA form, the CDR3 reads TGCAGCGTTGAAGAGACCGGAGGGGGCTACACCTTC.

V gene TRBV5-1 combines with J gene TRBJ1-2, with a weak D call TRBD1 (6 bases). The germline V and J ends were trimmed by 0 bases and 5 bases, with 11 bases remaining between them. This CDR3 has 14 amino acids. The germline gives CDR1 SGHRS, CDR2 YFSETQ. CDR3 coding DNA: TGCGCCAGCAGCTTGGAAGGGGGGAGGTATGGCTACACCTTC. Protein: CASSLEGGRYGYTF.

Comments on this clone: This CDR3 is also generated by other DNA sequences in the sample. This chain uses TRBV5-6 with TRBJ2-7; a possible D gene is TRBD2 (5 bases). The CDR3 covers 13 residues. From germline, CDR1 is SGHDT and CDR2 YYEEEE. Trimming stripped 0 bases from V and 3 bases from J, with 7 bases between. CDR3 DNA sequence: TGTGCCAGCAGCTTGGGCGGAGGCTACGAGCAGTACTTC. This codes for CASSLGGGYEQYF.

Worth noting for this clone: The junction does not match germline at one end; this may be a read error. The J gene is TRBJ2-5, the V gene TRBV12-5; perhaps TRBD2 as D (7 bases). CDR3 size: 11 residues. Germline V gene lookup returns CDR1 LGHNT and CDR2 FRNRAP. The CDR3 sequence: CASGLVAGANF. Written as DNA, the CDR3 is TGTGCTAGTGGTTTGGTTGCGGGGGCCAACTTC.

The chain is built from TRBV7-8 and TRBJ1-3; possible D gene TRBD1, 6 bases. V lost 2 bases and J lost 3, with 11 bases in between. CDR1 and CDR2 from the germline V gene are SGHVS and FQNEAQ. The CDR3 has 15 residues. CDR3 amino acids: CASSLNGGFGNTIYF. The CDR3 coding sequence is TGTGCCAGCAGCTTAAATGGGGGCTTTGGAAACACCATATATTTT.

This chain joins TRBV18 and TRBJ1-1; 7 bases map to TRBD1. This CDR3 is 15 amino acids long. J gave up 4 bases and V 2 bases, and 7 bases lay outside the gene matches. CDR1 KGHSH and CDR2 LQKENI come from the germline V gene. CDR3 nucleotides: TGTGCCAGCTCACCAATACAGGGGAAGGCCACTGAAGCTTTCTTT. It is translated as CASSPIQGKATEAFF.

This chain joins TRBV18 and TRBJ1-4; 10 nucleotides match TRBD1. Germline CDR1 KGHSH, CDR2 LQKENI. Trimming at V came to 0 bases and at J to 8 bases, leaving 6 bases not matched to a gene. This CDR3 spans 16 amino acids. The CDR3 reads CASSPPAGTGVEKLFF. The CDR3 DNA is TGTGCCAGCTCACCACCGGCCGGGACAGGGGTGGAAAAACTGTTTTTT.

The V call is TRBV6-4, the J call TRBJ1-6, with 9 bases identical to TRBD1. Per germline, CDR1 MRHNA and CDR2 SNTAGT. J was trimmed by 7 bases and V by 2 bases; bases with no gene match: 3. This CDR3 has 15 residues. CDR3 coding DNA: TGTGCCAGCAGTGACACCGGGACAGGGAATTCACCCCTCCACTTT. Translated, it gives CASSDTGTGNSPLHF.

The V and J genes are TRBV5-1 and TRBJ1-2; no clear D. The V gene's germline CDR1 is SGHRS and CDR2 YFSETQ. The ends were cut back, 6 bases at V and 2 bases at J, with 11 bases in the middle. The CDR3 is 13 residues long. DNA of the CDR3: TGCGCCAGCAAGAACAGCCAAAACTATGGCTACACCTTC. Protein sequence: CASKNSQNYGYTF.

For this clone: This CDR3 is also generated by other DNA sequences in the sample. This chain links TRBV7-6 with TRBJ1-3; D is unresolved. Per germline, CDR1 SGHVS and CDR2 FNYEAQ. Trimming cost V 5 bases and J 8 bases, with 19 bases left between them. The CDR3 is 15 residues long. The CDR3 DNA is TGTGCCAGCAGCCCCCGCGGCGGTCAGGCACACACCATATATTTT. Its translation: CASSPRGGQAHTIYF.

The chain couples TRBV4-3 to TRBJ1-2, with TRBD1 as a possible D gene (6 bases). Trimming shortened V by 2 bases and J by 8 bases, and 18 bases separated the two germline ends. Germline CDR1 LGHNA, CDR2 YSLEER. The CDR3 has 15 residues. The CDR3 nucleotides are TGCGCCAGCAGCCAAACTCCTTCGGGGGGCTGGGGCTACACCTTC. Translation gives CASSQTPSGGWGYTF.

V usage is TRBV6-5 and J usage is TRBJ2-1; TRBD2 might be the D (5 bases). CDR1 and CDR2 (germline): MNHEY, SVGAGI. The CDR3 is made up of 12 amino acids. Trimming removed 8 bases at V and 0 bases at J, with 5 bases between. Written as DNA, the CDR3 is TGTGCCAGCCGGGACTCCTACAATGAGCAGTTCTTC. Amino acid sequence: CASRDSYNEQFF.

CDR3 residues: CASSEVTSGGLDTQYF. DNA for the CDR3: TGTGCCAGCAGTGAAGTGACTAGCGGGGGGTTAGATACGCAGTATTTT. The V call is TRBV6-1, the J call TRBJ2-3, with TRBD2 matching 13 bases. This CDR3 has 16 residues. The germline CDR1 and CDR2 sequences are MNHNS and SASEGT. After removal of 1 base from V and 5 bases from J, the junction contained 3 bases not matched to a gene.

The chain employs TRBV9 and TRBJ2-7; 8 bases map to TRBD2. After removal of 3 bases from V and 5 bases from J, the junction contained 10 bases not matched to a gene. There are 15 residues in the CDR3. Germline CDR1 reads SGDLS; CDR2 reads YYNGEE. The CDR3 DNA sequence: TGTGCCAGCAGCGCATCCGGGAGGGGGGCCGACGAGCAGTACTTC. As protein: CASSASGRGADEQYF.

V usage is TRBV28 and J usage is TRBJ1-1; D unclear. The V end lost 6 bases, the J end lost 4 bases, and 9 bases lay between the germline ends. Germline assignment: CDR1 MDHEN and CDR2 SYDVKM. CDR3 size: 12 residues. CDR3 nucleotide sequence: TGTGCCAGCAGGTCAGTGATCACTGAAGCTTTCTTT. Protein sequence: CASRSVITEAFF. Complete variable domain (other parts from reference TRBV28 and TRBJ1-1): DVKVTQSSRYLVKRTGEKVFLECVQDMDHENMFWYRQDPGLGLRLIYFSYDVKMKEKGDIPEGYSVSREKKERFSLILESASTNQTSMYLCASRSVITEAFFGQGTRLTVV.

The CDR3 sequence is CAWSSGARGTEAFF. DNA for the CDR3: TGTGCCTGGAGTTCAGGGGCAAGAGGGACTGAAGCTTTCTTT. The chain recombines TRBV30 with TRBJ1-1; a weak D match, TRBD1 (6 bases). The CDR3 is 14 residues long. The germline V gene encodes CDR1 GTSNPN and CDR2 SVGIG (reference sequence). Deletions cut 2 bases from V and 5 bases from J, with 15 bases between.

The V call is TRBV5-1, the J call TRBJ1-4; maybe TRBD1 (5 bases). Germline CDR1 and CDR2: SGHRS and YFSETQ. The CDR3 is 15 residues long. The ends were cut back, 4 bases at V and 5 bases at J, with 15 bases in the middle. For the CDR3, the DNA is TGCGCCAGCAGCCCCAGCCTTGGGGGAAATGAAAAACTGTTTTTT. This translates into CASSPSLGGNEKLFF.

This chain links TRBV20-1 with TRBJ1-2, with D perhaps matching TRBD1 (5 bases). The CDR3 totals 10 residues. V was shortened by 6 bases and J by 8 bases, with 10 bases between the two germline ends. Germline loops: CDR1 DFQATT, CDR2 SNEGSKA (reference sequence). The CDR3: CSAGRGGYTF. CDR3 nucleotides: TGCAGTGCGGGAAGGGGCGGCTACACCTTC.